This entry lists 7 T cell receptor beta chains sequenced from one sample in a study of shared clonotypes between healthy human individuals. The naive CD8 subset, CD45RO-negative cells positively selected for CCR7, excluded terminally differentiated effector memory CD45RA+ cells. Sequencing was performed with immunoSEQ multiplex PCR; in TCRdb, only in-frame clones are kept and a portion is missing. Of about 650,000 clones listed, around 95% are singletons. Sequencing was done on a sample of naive CD8+ T cells sorted from blood. The receptors stem from a woman aged 30 to 39 in good health.

The gene calls are TRBV4-1 and TRBJ2-7; 9 bases line up with TRBD1. CDR1 and CDR2 (germline): MGHRA, YSYEKL. The ends lost 3 bases at V and 7 bases at J; junction bases unmatched: 10. The CDR3 extends over 15 amino acids. The CDR3 DNA follows: TGCGCCAGCAGCCAGATAACAGGGGGCCCTCCGGAGCAGTACTTC. Translated, it gives CASSQITGGPPEQYF.

The count of this clone is one. Here the CDR3 DNA reads TGTGCCAGTAGTATAGATCTTAGCGGAGGGGCCTACGAGCAGTACTTC. Protein product: CASSIDLSGGAYEQYF. The chain combines TRBV19 with TRBJ2-7; a weak D match, TRBD2 (6 bases). The V end lost 0 bases, the J end lost 2 bases, and 14 bases lay between the germline ends. CDR1 is LNHDA and CDR2 is SQIVND in the germline V gene (reference sequence). CDR3 size: 16 residues.

The chain uses TRBV15 and TRBJ2-3, with D tentatively TRBD1 or TRBD2 (5 bases each). The CDR3 totals 16 residues. The ends were cut back, 3 bases at V and 2 bases at J, with 15 bases in the middle. Per the germline V gene, CDR1 is LNHNV and CDR2 is YYDKDF (reference sequence). The CDR3 DNA follows: TGTGCCACCAGCAGCGAGAGGGGACCGCTCACAGATACGCAGTATTTT. This encodes CATSSERGPLTDTQYF.

This chain links TRBV6-5 with TRBJ2-7, with D perhaps being TRBD1 or TRBD2 (5 bases each). The ends were cut back, 2 bases at V and 3 bases at J, with 11 bases in the middle. Germline lookup yields CDR1 MNHEY and CDR2 SVGAGI. This CDR3 is 14 amino acids long. This CDR3 reads CASSYGGDGYEQYF. CDR3 nucleotides: TGTGCCAGCAGTTACGGGGGAGACGGCTACGAGCAGTACTTC.

V usage is TRBV19 and J usage is TRBJ2-7; 10 positions match TRBD2. V gave up 1 base and J gave up 1 base; unmatched junction bases: 7. Germline V gives CDR1 LNHDA, CDR2 SQIVND (reference sequence). The CDR3 has 17 residues. The CDR3 sequence: CASSIVSLAGESYEQYF. In DNA, the CDR3 is TGTGCCAGTAGTATAGTGTCCCTAGCGGGAGAATCCTACGAGCAGTACTTC.

This rearrangement joins TRBV6-1 to TRBJ1-2; no reliable D call. This CDR3 is 14 amino acids long. The V and J ends lost 3 bases and 1 base respectively, with 9 bases between them. CDR1 MNHNS and CDR2 SASEGT come from the germline V gene. The CDR3 loop reads CASSETPYNYGYTF. Here the CDR3 DNA reads TGTGCCAGCAGTGAGACACCCTATAACTATGGCTACACCTTC.

This chain joins TRBV7-2 and TRBJ1-3, with TRBD1 matching 9 bases. The CDR3 contains 15 residues. J lost 2 bases, V lost 3 bases, and 2 bases had no gene match. Germline V gene sequence: CDR1 SGHTA, CDR2 FQGNSA. CDR3 bases: TGTGCCAGCAGCTTCCGGGACAGGGCTGGAAACACCATATATTTT. Its translation is CASSFRDRAGNTIYF.